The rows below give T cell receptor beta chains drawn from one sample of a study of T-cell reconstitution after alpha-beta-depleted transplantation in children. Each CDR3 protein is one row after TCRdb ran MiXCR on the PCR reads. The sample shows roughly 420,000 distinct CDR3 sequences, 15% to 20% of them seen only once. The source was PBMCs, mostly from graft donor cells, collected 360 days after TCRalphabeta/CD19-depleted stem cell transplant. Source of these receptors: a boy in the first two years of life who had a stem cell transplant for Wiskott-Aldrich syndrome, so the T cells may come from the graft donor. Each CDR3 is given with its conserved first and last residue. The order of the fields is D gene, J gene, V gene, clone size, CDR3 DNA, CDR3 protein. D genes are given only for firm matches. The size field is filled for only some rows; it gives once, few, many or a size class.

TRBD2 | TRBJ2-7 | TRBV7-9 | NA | TGTGCCAGCAGCTTAGGAGGACTAGCGGGACTGTCCCACGAGCAGTACTTC | CASSLGGLAGLSHEQYF
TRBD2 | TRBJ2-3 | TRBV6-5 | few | TGTGCCAGCAGTTTAGCGGGGAAACCAGATACGCAGTATTTT | CASSLAGKPDTQYF
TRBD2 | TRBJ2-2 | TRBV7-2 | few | TGTGCCAGCAGCTTACAGCGGGGGGTCACCGGGGAGCTGTTTTTT | CASSLQRGVTGELFF
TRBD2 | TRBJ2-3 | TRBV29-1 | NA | TGCAGCGTTGTCGTAGCTAGCGGAATCACAGATACGCAGTATTTT | CSVVVASGITDTQYF
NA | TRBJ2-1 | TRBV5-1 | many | TGCGCCAGCAGCTCCCTAGCGTCTTCCTACAATGAGCAGTTCTTC | CASSSLASSYNEQFF
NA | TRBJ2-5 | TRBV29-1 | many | TGCAGCGTTACAGGACTCTCGGGGGAGACCCAGTACTTC | CSVTGLSGETQYF
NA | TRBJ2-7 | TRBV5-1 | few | TGCGCCAGCAGCTTGGTGTTAGGGGCGGGGGAGCAGTACTTC | CASSLVLGAGEQYF
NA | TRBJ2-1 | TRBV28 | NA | TGTGCCAGCAGTTTAGGACCCTACTACAATGAGCAGTTCTTC | CASSLGPYYNEQFF
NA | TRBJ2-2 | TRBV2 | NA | TGTGCCAGCAGGAGCCCAAGACCGAACACCGGGGAGCTGTTTTTT | CASRSPRPNTGELFF
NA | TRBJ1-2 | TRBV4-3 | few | TGCGCCAGCAGCCAAGATCTACAGGTCTATGGCTACACCTTC | CASSQDLQVYGYTF
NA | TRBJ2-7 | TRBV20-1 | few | TGCAGTGCTAGAAGAGGGGGGGCCGTCTCCTACGAGCAGTACTTC | CSARRGGAVSYEQYF
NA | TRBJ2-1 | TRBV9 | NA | TGTGCCAGCAGCGGAGGAGGGGGGTATGGCGGCAATTACTACAATGAGCAGTTCTTC | CASSGGGGYGGNYYNEQFF
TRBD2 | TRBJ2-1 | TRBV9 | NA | TGTGCCAGCAGCGTGGGGAGCGGGAGGAAGTTCTTC | CASSVGSGRKFF
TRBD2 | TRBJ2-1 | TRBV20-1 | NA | TGCAGTGCCCCCCCGGCAGGGCGGGGGGAGGATGAGCAGTTCTTC | CSAPPAGRGEDEQFF
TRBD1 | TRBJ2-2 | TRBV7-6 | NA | TGTGCCAGCAGCTTAAAAGGGACAGGGAACACCGGGGAGCTGTTTTTT | CASSLKGTGNTGELFF
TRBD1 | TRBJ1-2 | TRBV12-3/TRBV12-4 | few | TGTGCCAGCAGTTTGAAGGACAGGGTGTACTATGGCTACACCTTC | CASSLKDRVYYGYTF
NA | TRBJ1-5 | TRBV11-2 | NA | TGTGCCAGCAGCTTGTCTGGGGGATTCGGTCAGCCCCAGCATTTT | CASSLSGGFGQPQHF
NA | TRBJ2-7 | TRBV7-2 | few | TGTGCCAGCAGCTTCCGGGGCGGGTCGACCTACGAGCAGTACTTC | CASSFRGGSTYEQYF
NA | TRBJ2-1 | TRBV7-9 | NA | TGTGCCAGCAGCTTAGAAGTCAGGGCTAGCTCCTACAATGAGCAGTTCTTC | CASSLEVRASSYNEQFF
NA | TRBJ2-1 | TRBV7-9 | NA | TGTGCCAGCAGCTTAGGCCGGCGGGCTGAGCAGTTCTTC | CASSLGRRAEQFF
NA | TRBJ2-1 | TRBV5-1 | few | TGCGCCAGCAGCTTGACTGGGACGAACTCCTACAATGAGCAGTTCTTC | CASSLTGTNSYNEQFF
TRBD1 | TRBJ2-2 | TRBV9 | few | TGTGCCAGCAGCGCTAGACAGGGTGGGAACACCGGGGAGCTGTTTTTT | CASSARQGGNTGELFF
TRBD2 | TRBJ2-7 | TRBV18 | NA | TGTGCCAGCTCACACGGGACTAGCGGGGTATTCTCCTACGAGCAGTACTTC | CASSHGTSGVFSYEQYF
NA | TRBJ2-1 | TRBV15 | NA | TGTGCCACCAGCAGACCCCCGACGGGAAGTTACAATGAGCAGTTCTTC | CATSRPPTGSYNEQFF
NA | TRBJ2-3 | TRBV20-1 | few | TGCAGTGCTAGATCCGTGGATACGCAGTATTTT | CSARSVDTQYF
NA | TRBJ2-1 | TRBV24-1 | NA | TGTGCCACCAGTGATTTCTCGCAAGGGATTAGGTCCTACAATGAGCAGTTCTTC | CATSDFSQGIRSYNEQFF
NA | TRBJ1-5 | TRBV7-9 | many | TGTGCCAGCGGCAGCGGATTCAATCAGCCCCAGCATTTT | CASGSGFNQPQHF
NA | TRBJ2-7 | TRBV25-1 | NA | TGTGCCAGCAGTGAACCTGGCAGGGGCCACTACGAGCAGTACTTC | CASSEPGRGHYEQYF
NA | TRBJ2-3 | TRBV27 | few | TGTGCCAGCAGTTTAGGTCCGCGAACAGATACGCAGTATTTT | CASSLGPRTDTQYF
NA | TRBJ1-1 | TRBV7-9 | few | TGTGCCAGCAGCTTAGCAGGCAGGGGCCGGACTGAAGCTTTCTTT | CASSLAGRGRTEAFF
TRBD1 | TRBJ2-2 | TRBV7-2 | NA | TGTGCCAGCAGCTTTCGGTCAGGGGGCGTTGCCGGGGAGCTGTTTTTT | CASSFRSGGVAGELFF
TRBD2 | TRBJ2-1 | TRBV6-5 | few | TGTGCCAGCAGGGCTGGGCGGGAGACAAACAATGAGCAGTTCTTC | CASRAGRETNNEQFF
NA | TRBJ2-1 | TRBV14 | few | TGTGCCAGCAGTTTACAGCGTTCGAGCTCCTACAATGAGCAGTTCTTC | CASSLQRSSSYNEQFF
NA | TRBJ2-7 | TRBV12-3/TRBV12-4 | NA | TGTGCCAGCAGTTTAGTTTTAAAAACAGGTTACCCTTACGAGCAGTACTTC | CASSLVLKTGYPYEQYF
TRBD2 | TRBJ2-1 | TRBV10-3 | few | TGTGCCATCCAAGGCAGACTAGCGGGGTACAATGAGCAGTTCTTC | CAIQGRLAGYNEQFF
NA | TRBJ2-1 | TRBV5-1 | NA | TGCGCCAGCAGCTTATCTACCGGCTCCTACAATGAGCAGTTCTTC | CASSLSTGSYNEQFF